This TCR beta chain came from a study of control samples from healthy donors and cancer patients. This table comes from immunoSEQ multiplex PCR, and its TCRdb copy is limited to in-frame clones, with some not included. The sample holds about 120,000 clones, 70% to 90% seen once. The length of the CDR3 is 12 residues. Trimming cost V 6 bases and J 4 bases, with 9 bases left between them. Per the germline V gene, CDR1 is LGHNT and CDR2 is FRNRAP. The sequence was collected from a man between 45 and 60 years old in good health. Source material: blood. The rearrangement links TRBV12-5 to TRBJ1-2; D gene ambiguous. CDR3 coding DNA: TGTGCTAGTGGACTAGGAGGCTATGGCTACACCTTC. Protein product: CASGLGGYGYTF.